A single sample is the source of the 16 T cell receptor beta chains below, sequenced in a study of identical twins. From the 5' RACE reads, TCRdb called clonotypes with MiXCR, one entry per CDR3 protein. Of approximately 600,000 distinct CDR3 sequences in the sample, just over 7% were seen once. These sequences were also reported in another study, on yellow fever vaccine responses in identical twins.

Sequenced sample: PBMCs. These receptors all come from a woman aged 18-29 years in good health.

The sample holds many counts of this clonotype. The CDR3 bases are TGTGCCAGCAACTTCCCGACTAGCGGAACCAACAATGAGCAGTTCTTC. This sequence encodes CASNFPTSGTNNEQFF. The chain combines TRBV12-3 or TRBV12-4 with TRBJ2-1, with 9 bases identical to TRBD2. The trim removed 7 bases at V and 5 bases at J, leaving 12 bases unmatched. This CDR3 has 16 amino acids.

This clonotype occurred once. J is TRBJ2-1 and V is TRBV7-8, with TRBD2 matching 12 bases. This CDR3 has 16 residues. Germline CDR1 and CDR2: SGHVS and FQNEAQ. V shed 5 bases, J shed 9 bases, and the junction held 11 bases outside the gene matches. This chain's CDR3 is CASSTPSGGVTAEQFF. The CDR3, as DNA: TGTGCCAGCAGCACCCCTAGCGGGGGGGTTACCGCTGAGCAGTTCTTC.

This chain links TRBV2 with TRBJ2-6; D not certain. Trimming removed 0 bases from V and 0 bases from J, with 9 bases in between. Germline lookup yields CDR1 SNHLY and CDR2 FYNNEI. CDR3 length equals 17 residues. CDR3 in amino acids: CASSEAKWGSGANVLTF. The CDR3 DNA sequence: TGTGCCAGCAGTGAAGCTAAATGGGGCTCTGGGGCCAACGTCCTGACTTTC.

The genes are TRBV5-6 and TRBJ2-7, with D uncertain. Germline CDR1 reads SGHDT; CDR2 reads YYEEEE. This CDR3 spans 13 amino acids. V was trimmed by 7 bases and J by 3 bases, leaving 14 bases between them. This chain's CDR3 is CASGPASLYEQYV. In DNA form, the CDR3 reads TGTGCCAGCGGCCCCGCGAGCCTCTACGAGCAGTACGTC.

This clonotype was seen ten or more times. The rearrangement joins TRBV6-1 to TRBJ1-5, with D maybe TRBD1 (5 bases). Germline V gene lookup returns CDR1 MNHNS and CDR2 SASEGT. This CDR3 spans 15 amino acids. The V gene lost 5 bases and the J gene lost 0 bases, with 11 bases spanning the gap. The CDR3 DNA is TGTGCCAGCAGTCAGACAGTACTTAGCAATCAGCCCCAGCATTTT. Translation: CASSQTVLSNQPQHF.

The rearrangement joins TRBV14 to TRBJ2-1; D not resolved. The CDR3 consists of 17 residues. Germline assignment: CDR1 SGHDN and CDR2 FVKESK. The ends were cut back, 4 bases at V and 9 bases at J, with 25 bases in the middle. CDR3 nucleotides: TGTGCCAGCAGCCCTGGACGAGTAGGTTTTATGGTAGGTGAGCAGTTCTTC. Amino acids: CASSPGRVGFMVGEQFF.

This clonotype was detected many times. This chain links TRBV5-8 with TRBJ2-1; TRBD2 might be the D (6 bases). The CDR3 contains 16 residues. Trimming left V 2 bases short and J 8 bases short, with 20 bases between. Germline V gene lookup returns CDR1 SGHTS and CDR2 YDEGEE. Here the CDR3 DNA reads TGTGCCAGCAGCTTTCCTTGGGGGGAGATTAGTGATGAGCAGTTCTTC. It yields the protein CASSFPWGEISDEQFF. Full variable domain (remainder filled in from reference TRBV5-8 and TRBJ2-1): EAGVTQSPTHLIKTRGQQATLRCSPISGHTSVYWYQQALGLGLQFLLWYDEGEERNRGNFPPRFSGRQFPNYSSELNVNALELEDSALYLCASSFPWGEISDEQFFGPGTRLTVL.

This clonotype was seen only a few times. Here the CDR3 DNA reads TGCAGTGCTAGAGATCTGTGGCGGGGGGGTGAGACTGAGCAGTTCTTC. Protein: CSARDLWRGGETEQFF. The gene calls are TRBV20-1 and TRBJ2-1; 9 nucleotides line up with TRBD2. Germline V gives CDR1 DFQATT, CDR2 SNEGSKA (reference sequence). The junction had 12 bases not matched to a gene; V was cut back by 0 bases and J by 9 bases. The length of the CDR3 is 16 residues.

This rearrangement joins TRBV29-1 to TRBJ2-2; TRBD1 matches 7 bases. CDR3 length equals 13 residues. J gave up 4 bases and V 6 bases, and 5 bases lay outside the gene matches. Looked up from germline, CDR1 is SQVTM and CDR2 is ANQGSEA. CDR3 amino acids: CSVGRDSTGELFF. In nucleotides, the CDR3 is TGCAGCGTAGGCCGGGACAGCACCGGGGAGCTGTTTTTT.

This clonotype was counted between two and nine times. CDR3 amino acids: CASSLEKDSGGAVGTGELFF. The CDR3 DNA reads as TGTGCCAGCAGCTTAGAGAAGGATAGCGGGGGGGCCGTGGGCACCGGGGAGCTGTTTTTT. The gene calls are TRBV11-2 and TRBJ2-2, with 11 positions matching TRBD2. This CDR3 contains 20 residues. V was pared by 0 bases and J by 4 bases, with 13 bases of the junction left unmatched. Germline values: CDR1 SGHAT, CDR2 FQNNGV.

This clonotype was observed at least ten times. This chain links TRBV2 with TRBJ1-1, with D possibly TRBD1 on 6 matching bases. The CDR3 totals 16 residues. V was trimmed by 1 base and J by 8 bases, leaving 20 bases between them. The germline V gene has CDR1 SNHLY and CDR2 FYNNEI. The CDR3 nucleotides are TGTGCCAGCAGTGAAGGACAGGCCCTACTTTCTAGGGAAGCTTTCTTT. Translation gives CASSEGQALLSREAFF.

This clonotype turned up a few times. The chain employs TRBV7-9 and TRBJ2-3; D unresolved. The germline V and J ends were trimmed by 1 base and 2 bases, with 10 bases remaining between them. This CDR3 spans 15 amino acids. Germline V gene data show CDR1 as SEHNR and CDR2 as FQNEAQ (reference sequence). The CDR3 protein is CASSLGVGDTDTQYF. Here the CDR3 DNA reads TGTGCCAGCAGCTTAGGTGTCGGAGACACAGATACGCAGTATTTT.

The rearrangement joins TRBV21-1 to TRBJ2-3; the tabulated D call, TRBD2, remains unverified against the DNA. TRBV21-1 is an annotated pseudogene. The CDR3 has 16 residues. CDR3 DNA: TGTGCCAGCAGCGAGACTTGGCGGGAGATATCAGATACGCAGTATTTT. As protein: CASSETWREISDTQYF.

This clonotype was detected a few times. This chain's CDR3 is CSSWDRGTDTQYF. Written as DNA, the CDR3 is TGCAGCTCATGGGACAGAGGCACAGATACGCAGTATTTT. The rearrangement links TRBV29-1 to TRBJ2-3, with 7 positions matching TRBD1. Germline V gene lookup returns CDR1 SQVTM and CDR2 ANQGSEA. The CDR3 consists of 13 residues. V lost 8 bases, J lost 1 base, and 6 bases stayed unmatched.

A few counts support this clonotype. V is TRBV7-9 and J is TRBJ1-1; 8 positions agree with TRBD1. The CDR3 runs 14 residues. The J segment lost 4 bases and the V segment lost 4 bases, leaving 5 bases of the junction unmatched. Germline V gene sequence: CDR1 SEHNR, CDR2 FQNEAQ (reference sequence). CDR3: CASSYTQGGTEAFF. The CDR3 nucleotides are TGTGCCAGCAGCTACACACAGGGGGGCACTGAAGCTTTCTTT. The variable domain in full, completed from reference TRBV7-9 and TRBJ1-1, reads DTGVSQNPRHKITKRGQNVTFRCDPISEHNRLYWYRQTLGQGPEFLTYFQNEAQLEKSRLLSDRFSAERPKGSFSTLEIQRTEQGDSAMYLCASSYTQGGTEAFFGQGTRLTVV.

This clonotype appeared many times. CDR3 DNA: TGCGCCAGCAGCCGAACAACAATGAACACTGAAGCTTTCTTT. This encodes CASSRTTMNTEAFF. The gene calls are TRBV5-1 and TRBJ1-1; D not resolved. The CDR3 consists of 14 residues. Trimming shortened V by 4 bases and J by 0 bases, and 10 bases separated the two germline ends. The germline CDR1 and CDR2 sequences are SGHRS and YFSETQ.